The 20 T cell receptor beta chains given below trace back to one sample, sequenced in a study of CD8 T cells in Susac syndrome. Reverse transcription of roughly 0.5 to 1 ug RNA used random hexamers. Each CDR3 protein gets one entry after TCRdb re-called the immunoSEQ multiplex PCR reads with MiXCR. The sample shows 50,000 to 55,000 distinct CDR3 sequences, roughly 94% of them seen only once. Sequencing was done on a sample of CD8+ T cells from PBMCs. The receptors originated from a human donor with Susac syndrome.

The CDR3 DNA reads as TGCGCCAGCAGCCAAGATATTTCCGATACGCAGTATTTT. As protein: CASSQDISDTQYF. V gene TRBV4-3 combines with J gene TRBJ2-3; D gene uncertain. Germline V lookup: CDR1 LGHNA, CDR2 YSLEER. This CDR3 is 13 amino acids long. V was pared by 0 bases and J by 6 bases, with 7 bases between.

The chain joins TRBV5-6 to TRBJ2-4; 7 nucleotides line up with TRBD2. V was pared by 4 bases and J by 13 bases, with 5 bases of the junction left unmatched. The CDR3 sequence is 11 residues long. Germline V gives CDR1 SGHDT, CDR2 YYEEEE. The CDR3 DNA is TGTGCCAGCAGCCAGGGACTACTACAGTACTTC. Translation gives CASSQGLLQYF.

Only one count was recorded for this clonotype. This chain connects TRBV12-3 or TRBV12-4 to TRBJ2-7; D is undetermined. V lost 3 bases and J lost 5, with 11 bases in between. CDR3 length: 13 amino acids. CDR3 nucleotides: TGTGCCAGCAGTTTCTACAGAGTAAACGAGCAGTACTTC. Protein product: CASSFYRVNEQYF.

The rearrangement joins TRBV15 to TRBJ1-5; the D is unclear. The CDR3 is 13 residues long. The germline V gene encodes CDR1 LNHNV and CDR2 YYDKDF (reference sequence). Trimming took 0 bases from V and 9 from J, leaving 9 bases between them. CDR3 in amino acids: CATSRDWPRPQHF. CDR3 DNA sequence: TGTGCCACCAGCAGAGATTGGCCTCGGCCCCAGCATTTT.

V gene TRBV3-1 combines with J gene TRBJ2-2; D uncertain. This CDR3 spans 16 amino acids. V gave up 1 base and J gave up 5 bases, with 14 bases separating them. Germline values: CDR1 LGHDT, CDR2 YNNKEL (reference sequence). The CDR3: CASSQAQSVWTGELFF. Written as DNA, the CDR3 is TGTGCCAGCAGCCAAGCCCAATCCGTATGGACCGGGGAGCTGTTTTTT.

In its sample, this clonotype was seen once. The V and J genes are TRBV6-2 or TRBV6-3 and TRBJ1-1; TRBD1 agrees at 9 bases. CDR1 MNHEY and CDR2 SVGEGT come from the germline V gene. The V gene end was trimmed by 2 bases and the J gene end by 0 bases; junction bases not matched to a gene: 10. The CDR3 length is 18 residues. The CDR3 region has the DNA TGTGCCAGCAGTTACCCTAGAAGGGGACAGGGATTGAACACTGAAGCTTTCTTT. Residues: CASSYPRRGQGLNTEAFF.

The chain links TRBV28 to TRBJ2-5, with a tentative D call TRBD2 (7 bases). CDR1 and CDR2 from the germline V gene are MDHEN and SYDVKM. V lost 5 bases to trimming and J lost 5 bases, with 12 bases between them. The CDR3 runs to 13 residues. The CDR3 region has the DNA TGTGCCAGCAGTATGGGGGGGCCGGAGACCCAGTACTTC. Translating gives CASSMGGPETQYF. Full variable domain (remainder filled in from reference TRBV28 and TRBJ2-5): DVKVTQSSRYLVKRTGEKVFLECVQDMDHENMFWYRQDPGLGLRLIYFSYDVKMKEKGDIPEGYSVSREKKERFSLILESASTNQTSMYLCASSMGGPETQYFGPGTRLLVL.

This chain uses TRBV7-8 with TRBJ1-1; TRBD1 is a possible D gene (6 bases). There are 14 residues in the CDR3. Germline V gene sequence: CDR1 SGHVS, CDR2 FQNEAQ. V lost 2 bases and J lost 3, with 10 bases in between. The CDR3 bases are TGTGCCAGCAGCTTATACAGGGAGGACACTGAAGCTTTCTTT. It translates to CASSLYREDTEAFF.

This clonotype was recorded a few times. The chain is built from TRBV4-3 and TRBJ1-5; D is ambiguous. Germline V lookup: CDR1 LGHNA, CDR2 YSLEER. The CDR3 consists of 13 residues. V was trimmed by 4 bases and J by 4 bases, leaving 8 bases between them. The CDR3: CASSLGFNQPQHF. The CDR3 DNA is TGCGCCAGCAGCCTAGGTTTTAATCAGCCCCAGCATTTT.

V and J are TRBV19 and TRBJ1-5; D is undetermined. This CDR3 is built from 15 residues. V shed 0 bases and J shed 3 bases, with 9 bases lying between them. CDR1 and CDR2 (germline): LNHDA, SQIVND (reference sequence). CDR3 DNA sequence: TGTGCCAGTAGTATAGAGGTAATCTTCAATCAGCCCCAGCATTTT. Translation: CASSIEVIFNQPQHF.

This chain links TRBV5-6 with TRBJ1-2; D remains unclear. The CDR3 loop spans 13 amino acids. Trimming shortened V by 5 bases and J by 3 bases, and 11 bases separated the two germline ends. Germline lookup yields CDR1 SGHDT and CDR2 YYEEEE. CDR3 amino acids: CASRDGGYYGYTF. DNA of the CDR3: TGTGCCAGCAGGGACGGTGGATACTATGGCTACACCTTC.

The V gene is TRBV20-1, the J gene TRBJ2-1; 7 bases agree with TRBD1. There are 14 residues in the CDR3. V dropped 6 bases and J dropped 1; count of bases not matched to a gene: 6. Germline V CDR1 and CDR2: DFQATT, SNEGSKA (reference sequence). CDR3: CSASDRESYNEQFF. The CDR3, as DNA: TGCAGTGCCTCTGACAGGGAATCCTACAATGAGCAGTTCTTC.

The rearrangement uses TRBV20-1 and TRBJ2-6; D is uncertain. This CDR3 is 15 amino acids long. Germline V gene lookup returns CDR1 DFQATT and CDR2 SNEGSKA (reference sequence). The V end lost 0 bases, the J end lost 3 bases, and 9 bases lay between the germline ends. Here the CDR3 reads CSARDLLSGANVLTF. For the CDR3, the DNA is TGCAGTGCTAGAGATCTTTTAAGTGGGGCCAACGTCCTGACTTTC.

V is TRBV7-9 and J is TRBJ1-3, with TRBD1 identical over 7 bases. The V gene end was trimmed by 4 bases and the J gene end by 0 bases; junction bases not matched to a gene: 6. Per germline, CDR1 SEHNR and CDR2 FQNEAQ (reference sequence). This CDR3 spans 16 amino acids. Here the CDR3 DNA reads TGTGCCAGCAGCTCGACAGGGTCCCGCTCTGGAAACACCATATATTTT. Amino acids: CASSSTGSRSGNTIYF.

The V and J genes are TRBV24-1 and TRBJ2-1; D is unresolved. This CDR3 contains 13 residues. V shed 2 bases and J shed 12 bases, with 13 bases lying between them. Germline CDR1 KGHDR, CDR2 SFDVKD. The DNA for the CDR3 is TGTGCCACCAGTGATTATGCAGGCCGGATGCAGTTCTTC. Translating it yields CATSDYAGRMQFF.

The chain couples TRBV29-1 to TRBJ2-1; TRBD2 matches at 9 bases. CDR1 and CDR2 (germline): SQVTM, ANQGSEA. Trimming took 0 bases from V and 10 from J; bases not matched to a gene: 4. This CDR3 spans 13 amino acids. CDR3 amino acids: CSVEDRGLAEQFF. The CDR3 nucleotides are TGCAGCGTTGAAGATCGGGGACTAGCAGAGCAGTTCTTC.

CDR3 nucleotide sequence: TGCAGCGCCTACACCGGGGAGCTGTTTTTT. This translates into CSAYTGELFF. The chain is built from TRBV29-1 and TRBJ2-2; D remains ambiguous. Trimming stripped 7 bases from V and 3 bases from J, with 3 bases between. Germline V lookup: CDR1 SQVTM, CDR2 ANQGSEA. The CDR3 is 10 amino acids.

This chain uses TRBV6-5 with TRBJ1-6, with D unresolved. Trimming pared 2 bases from V and 7 bases from J, leaving 15 bases between. This CDR3 contains 16 residues. Germline CDR1 MNHEY, CDR2 SVGAGI. The CDR3 DNA reads TGTGCCAGCAGTTACGTCGCAGCCCTATCCAATTCACCCCTCCACTTT. Protein product: CASSYVAALSNSPLHF.

This rearrangement joins TRBV13 to TRBJ2-3, with D tentatively TRBD1 or TRBD2 (6 bases each). CDR1 is PRHDT and CDR2 is FYEKMQ in the germline V gene (reference sequence). This CDR3 has 15 amino acids. The ends were cut back, 0 bases at V and 2 bases at J, with 9 bases in the middle. CDR3: CASSLGGGTTDTQYF. CDR3 bases: TGTGCCAGCAGCTTAGGGGGGGGCACCACAGATACGCAGTATTTT.

The chain couples TRBV5-6 to TRBJ2-7, with D maybe TRBD1 (6 bases). Trimming cost V 3 bases and J 1 base, with 11 bases left between them. This CDR3 has 14 residues. Germline V lookup: CDR1 SGHDT, CDR2 YYEEEE. The CDR3 loop is CASSYPDRSYEQYF. CDR3 coding DNA: TGTGCCAGCAGCTACCCCGACAGGTCCTACGAGCAGTACTTC. The full variable domain, with the rest looked up from reference TRBV5-6 and TRBJ2-7, is DAGVTQSPTHLIKTRGQQVTLRCSPKSGHDTVSWYQQALGQGPQFIFQYYEEEERQRGNFPDRFSGHQFPNYSSELNVNALLLGDSALYLCASSYPDRSYEQYFGPGTRLTVT.